The 6 T cell receptor beta chains presented below share a single source sample, sequenced in a study of cytomegalovirus exposure and HLA in healthy donors. Both 60 Vbeta primers and 13 Jbeta primers went into the PCR. Generated by immunoSEQ multiplex PCR, the TCRdb table keeps only in-frame clones and is missing some. The sample consists of over 150,000 clones, 79% of them appearing once. The specimen sequenced was PBMCs. The receptors shown here come from a man in his forties in good health and CMV-seronegative.

This chain joins TRBV25-1 and TRBJ1-1, with unresolved D. This CDR3 is built from 12 residues. Germline V gene data show CDR1 as MGHDK and CDR2 as SYGVNS. The V and J ends lost 7 bases and 4 bases respectively, with 10 bases between them. This CDR3 reads CASKGSGTEAFF. The CDR3 DNA is TGTGCCAGCAAAGGGAGTGGCACTGAAGCTTTCTTT.

The chain uses TRBV9 and TRBJ2-1; possibly TRBD2 for D (6 bases). The CDR3 spans 12 residues. Trimming shortened V by 4 bases and J by 10 bases, and 12 bases separated the two germline ends. Germline V gene sequence: CDR1 SGDLS, CDR2 YYNGEE. The CDR3 sequence: CASSTTGGEQFF. The CDR3 DNA follows: TGTGCCAGCAGCACTACTGGGGGGGAGCAGTTCTTC.

This sequence joins TRBV7-9 and TRBJ1-1, with D perhaps matching TRBD1 (5 bases). Trimming pared 5 bases from V and 1 base from J, leaving 8 bases between. The CDR3 totals 13 residues. In germline, CDR1 is SEHNR, CDR2 FQNEAQ (reference sequence). CDR3: CASSLGQNTEAFF. Here the CDR3 DNA reads TGTGCCAGCAGCCTCGGACAGAACACTGAAGCTTTCTTT. The full variable domain, its missing parts supplied by reference TRBV7-9 and TRBJ1-1, is DTGVSQNPRHKITKRGQNVTFRCDPISEHNRLYWYRQTLGQGPEFLTYFQNEAQLEKSRLLSDRFSAERPKGSFSTLEIQRTEQGDSAMYLCASSLGQNTEAFFGQGTRLTVV.

The gene calls are TRBV19 and TRBJ2-3, with D maybe TRBD2 (5 bases). V was shortened by 2 bases and J by 5 bases, with 17 bases between the two germline ends. Per the germline V gene, CDR1 is LNHDA and CDR2 is SQIVND (reference sequence). The CDR3 covers 16 residues. The CDR3 is CASSIYPPRAVDTQYF. Here the CDR3 DNA reads TGTGCCAGTAGTATATATCCCCCTAGAGCGGTAGATACGCAGTATTTT.

The chain recombines TRBV7-9 with TRBJ2-7; TRBD1 matches at 10 bases. V lost 3 bases to trimming and J lost 5 bases; unmatched junction nucleotides: 10. The CDR3 has 16 residues. Germline V gives CDR1 SEHNR, CDR2 FQNEAQ (reference sequence). The chain's CDR3 is CASSLGDRGPKDEQYF. Here the CDR3 DNA reads TGTGCCAGCAGCTTGGGGGACAGGGGACCTAAGGACGAGCAGTACTTC.

The chain links TRBV28 to TRBJ1-2; 7 nucleotides agree with TRBD1. CDR1 and CDR2 (germline): MDHEN, SYDVKM. The CDR3 sequence is 14 residues long. The J segment lost 6 bases and the V segment lost 3 bases, leaving 7 bases of the junction unmatched. CDR3 protein: CASSFWGQSHGYTF. In nucleotides, the CDR3 is TGTGCCAGCAGTTTTTGGGGACAGTCCCATGGCTACACCTTC.